The rows below give T cell receptor beta chains drawn from one sample of a study of monozygotic twins with inflammatory bowel disease. TCRdb reanalyzed the 5' RACE reads, giving one entry per CDR3 protein sequence and no DNA. Its listing shows about 140,000 distinct CDR3 sequences. The specimen was blood. The receptors shown here come from a human donor with ulcerative colitis or Crohn's disease, or a healthy co-twin of an affected twin (not recorded which). CDR3s include the opening cysteine and the closing phenylalanine or tryptophan.

v_gene,j_gene,CDR3aa
TRBV20-1,TRBJ2-5,CSARGSGLAGFWETQYF
TRBV6-2/TRBV6-3,TRBJ1-1,CASSFGGGNTEAFF
TRBV5-6,TRBJ2-3,CASNPGGDRTDTQYF
TRBV5-1,TRBJ1-1,CASSTQLWGSTEAFF
TRBV15,TRBJ2-1,CASGLSYYNEQFF
TRBV5-6,TRBJ2-7,CASSLAGVNSYEQYF
TRBV19,TRBJ2-7,CASSAGSVYEQYF
TRBV24-1,TRBJ2-2,CATSDLQGPTNTGELFF
TRBV5-4,TRBJ2-1,CASSRWEGGSYNEQFF
TRBV7-2,TRBJ1-5,CASSPRTGFSNQPQHF
TRBV7-2,TRBJ2-5,CASSLRQGYFHETQYF
TRBV7-6,TRBJ1-6,CASSSRQGSTSPLHF
TRBV27,TRBJ2-7,CASRSGDLSYEQYF
TRBV7-2,TRBJ2-1,CASRPPTGGYNEQFF
TRBV7-2,TRBJ2-7,CASTLRADGAYEQYF
TRBV20-1,TRBJ2-5,CSAVQGYQETQYF
TRBV6-5,TRBJ1-1,CASSYAFIRTGQTEAFF
TRBV10-3,TRBJ2-7,CAISATSQGSYEQYF
TRBV7-9,TRBJ2-7,CASSFGLAGVYEQYF
TRBV20-1,TRBJ2-1,CSAPRLAGNEQFF
TRBV5-1,TRBJ2-5,CATHLGVGFQETQYF
TRBV7-9,TRBJ2-7,CASSYLGDGLSYEQYF